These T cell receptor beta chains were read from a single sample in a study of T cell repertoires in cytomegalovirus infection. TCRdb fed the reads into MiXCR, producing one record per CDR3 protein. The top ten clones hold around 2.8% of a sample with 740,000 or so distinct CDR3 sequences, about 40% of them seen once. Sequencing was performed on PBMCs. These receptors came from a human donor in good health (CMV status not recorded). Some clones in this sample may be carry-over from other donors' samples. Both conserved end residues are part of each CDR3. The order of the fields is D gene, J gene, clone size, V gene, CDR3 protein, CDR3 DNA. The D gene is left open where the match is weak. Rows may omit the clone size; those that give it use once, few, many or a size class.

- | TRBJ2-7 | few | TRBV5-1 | CASSLERADYEQYF | TGCGCCAGCAGCTTGGAGCGGGCAGACTACGAGCAGTACTTC
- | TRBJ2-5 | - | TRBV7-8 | CASSLGIGLRVETQYF | TGTGCCAGCAGCTTAGGGATAGGGCTGCGGGTTGAGACCCAGTACTTC
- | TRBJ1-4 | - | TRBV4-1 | CASSLSQGSDEKLFF | TGCGCCAGCAGCCTCTCACAGGGTTCGGATGAAAAACTGTTTTTT
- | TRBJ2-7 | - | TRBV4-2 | CASSPRWAGNYEQYF | TGTGCCAGCAGCCCCCGTTGGGCAGGGAACTACGAGCAGTACTTC
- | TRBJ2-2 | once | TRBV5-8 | CASSWLPPAGELFF | TGTGCCAGCAGCTGGCTCCCGCCGGCCGGGGAGCTGTTTTTT
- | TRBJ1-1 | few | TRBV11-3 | CASSFNADTEAFF | TGTGCCAGCAGCTTCAACGCCGACACTGAAGCTTTCTTT
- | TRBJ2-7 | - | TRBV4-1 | CASSRGAHEQYF | TGCGCCAGCAGCCGCGGGGCTCACGAGCAGTACTTC
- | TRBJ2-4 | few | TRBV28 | CASSPTGAPGGNIQYF | TGTGCCAGCAGTCCCACCGGGGCTCCCGGGGGAAACATTCAGTACTTC
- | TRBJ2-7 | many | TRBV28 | CASSLISGASYEQYF | TGTGCCAGCAGTTTAATCTCAGGGGCGTCCTACGAGCAGTACTTC
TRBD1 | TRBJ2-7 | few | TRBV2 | CASSRDRPTAYEQYF | TGTGCCAGCAGTCGGGACAGACCAACAGCCTACGAGCAGTACTTC
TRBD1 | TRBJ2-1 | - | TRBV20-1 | CSARDQGTGGSNEQFF | TGCAGTGCTAGAGATCAAGGGACAGGGGGATCCAATGAGCAGTTCTTC
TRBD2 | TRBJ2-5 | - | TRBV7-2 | CASSPRLAGVPKETQYF | TGTGCCAGCAGCCCCAGACTAGCGGGGGTGCCCAAAGAGACCCAGTACTTC
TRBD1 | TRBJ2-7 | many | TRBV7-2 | CASSTPGQGFNEQYF | TGTGCCAGCAGCACACCGGGACAGGGGTTTAACGAGCAGTACTTC
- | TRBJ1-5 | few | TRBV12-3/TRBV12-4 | CASRHTGFNQPQHF | TGTGCCAGCAGGCATACAGGGTTCAATCAGCCCCAGCATTTT
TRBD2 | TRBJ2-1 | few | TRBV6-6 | CASSNIAGGQFF | TGTGCCAGCAGCAATATAGCGGGGGGACAGTTCTTC
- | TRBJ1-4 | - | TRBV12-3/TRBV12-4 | CASSPSGRGMNEKLFF | TGTGCCAGCAGTCCGTCGGGCCGAGGGATGAATGAAAAACTGTTTTTT
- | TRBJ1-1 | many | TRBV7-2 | CASSLSVVEAFF | TGTGCCAGCAGCTTAAGTGTGGTAGAAGCTTTCTTT
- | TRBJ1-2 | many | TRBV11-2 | CASSLGGAAYGYTF | TGTGCCAGCAGCTTAGGGGGGGCAGCCTATGGCTACACCTTC
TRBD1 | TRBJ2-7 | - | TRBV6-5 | CASSFIQGFNEQYF | TGTGCCAGCAGTTTCATACAGGGGTTCAACGAGCAGTACTTC
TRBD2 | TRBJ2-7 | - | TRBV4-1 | CASSHSPRMTSGSYEQYF | TGCGCCAGCAGCCATAGTCCCCGAATGACTAGCGGGAGCTACGAGCAGTACTTC
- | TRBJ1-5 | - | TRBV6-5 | CAGAAGPYQPQHF | TGTGCCGGGGCGGCAGGGCCTTATCAGCCCCAGCATTTT
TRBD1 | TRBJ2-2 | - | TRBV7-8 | CASWDSRGGTGELFF | TGTGCCAGCTGGGACAGCCGGGGTGGGACCGGGGAGCTGTTTTTT
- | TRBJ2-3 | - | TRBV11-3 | CASSRRGKMDTQYF | TGTGCCAGCAGCCGGAGGGGTAAAATGGATACGCAGTATTTT
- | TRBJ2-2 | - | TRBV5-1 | CASNQGNTGELFF | TGCGCCAGTAACCAGGGGAACACCGGGGAGCTGTTTTTT
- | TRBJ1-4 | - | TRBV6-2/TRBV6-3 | CARSPQGGYREGANEKLFF | TGTGCCCGCAGCCCACAGGGAGGCTACAGGGAAGGGGCTAATGAAAAACTGTTTTTT
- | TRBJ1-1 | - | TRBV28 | CASSYDEAFF | TGTGCCAGCAGTTACGATGAAGCTTTCTTT
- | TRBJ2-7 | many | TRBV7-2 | CASSLGTSSSYEQYF | TGTGCCAGCAGCTTAGGTACGTCTAGCAGCTACGAGCAGTACTTC
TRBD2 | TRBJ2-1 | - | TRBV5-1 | CASSGSGRSLNEQFF | TGCGCCAGCAGCGGTAGCGGGAGAAGTTTGAATGAGCAGTTCTTC
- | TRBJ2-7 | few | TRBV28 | CASSLPSPYEQYF | TGTGCCAGCAGTTTACCTTCACCTTACGAGCAGTACTTC
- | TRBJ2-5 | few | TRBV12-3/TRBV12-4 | CASSLMWDPQQETQYF | TGTGCCAGCAGTTTAATGTGGGACCCCCAACAAGAGACCCAGTACTTC
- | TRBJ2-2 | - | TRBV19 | CASSITGLLNTGELFF | TGTGCCAGTAGTATAACCGGCCTCTTGAACACCGGGGAGCTGTTTTTT
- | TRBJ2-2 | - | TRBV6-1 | CASSPWIQDTGELFF | TGTGCCAGCAGTCCTTGGATCCAGGACACCGGGGAGCTGTTTTTT
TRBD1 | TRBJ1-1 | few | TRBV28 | CASTLTGGRHTEAFF | TGTGCCAGCACCCTGACAGGGGGGAGGCACACTGAAGCTTTCTTT
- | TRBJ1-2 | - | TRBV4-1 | CASSQGGRGYTF | TGCGCCAGCAGCCAGGGAGGGCGAGGCTACACCTTC
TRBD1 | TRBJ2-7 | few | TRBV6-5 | CASSRQGFAYEQYF | TGTGCCAGCAGCCGACAGGGATTCGCCTACGAGCAGTACTTC
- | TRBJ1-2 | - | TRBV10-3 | CAISESSGIGGYPF | TGTGCCATCAGTGAGTCGTCGGGGATCGGAGGCTACCCCTTC
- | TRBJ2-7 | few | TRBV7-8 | CASSFIDTTLYEQYF | TGTGCCAGCAGCTTTATAGACACAACGCTTTACGAGCAGTACTTC
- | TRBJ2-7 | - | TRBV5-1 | CASRNLSYEQYF | TGCGCCAGCAGGAACCTCTCCTACGAGCAGTACTTC
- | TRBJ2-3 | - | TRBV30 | CAWNSDAKDTQYF | TGTGCCTGGAATAGCGACGCGAAGGATACGCAGTATTTT
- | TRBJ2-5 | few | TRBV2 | CASSEGVWETQYF | TGTGCCAGCAGTGAAGGGGTGTGGGAGACCCAGTACTTC
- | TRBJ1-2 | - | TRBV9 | CASSVEAGRSGTF | TGTGCCAGCAGCGTAGAGGCAGGTCGAAGTGGCACCTTC
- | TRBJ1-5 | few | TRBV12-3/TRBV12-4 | CASSQEMGGQQPQHF | TGTGCCAGCAGTCAGGAGATGGGAGGCCAACAGCCCCAGCATTTT
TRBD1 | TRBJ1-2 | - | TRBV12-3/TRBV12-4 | CASSSTGMGYGYTF | TGTGCCAGCAGTTCGACAGGGATGGGGTATGGCTACACCTTC
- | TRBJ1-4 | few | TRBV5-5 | CASSLTVYPVAGEKLFF | TGTGCCAGCAGCTTGACGGTCTATCCCGTGGCTGGTGAAAAACTGTTTTTT
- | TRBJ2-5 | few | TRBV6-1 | CASSPRAPQETQYF | TGTGCCAGCAGTCCCAGGGCGCCCCAAGAGACCCAGTACTTC
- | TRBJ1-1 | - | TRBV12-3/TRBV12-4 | CASSLDPNVQAFF | TGTGCCAGCAGTTTAGACCCCAATGTTCAAGCTTTCTTT
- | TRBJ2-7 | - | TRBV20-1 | CSARDDETAPYEQYF | TGCAGTGCTAGAGATGACGAGACGGCTCCCTACGAGCAGTACTTC
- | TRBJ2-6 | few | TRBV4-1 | CASSQAGPLSGANVLTF | TGCGCCAGCAGCCAGGCAGGGCCTTTATCTGGGGCCAACGTCCTGACTTTC
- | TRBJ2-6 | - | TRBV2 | CASSNQGALAGANVLTF | TGTGCCAGCAGTAATCAAGGGGCGCTAGCTGGGGCCAACGTCCTGACTTTC
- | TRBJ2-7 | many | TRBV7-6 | CASSQGLGGYEQYF | TGTGCCAGCAGTCAAGGTCTGGGGGGATACGAGCAGTACTTC
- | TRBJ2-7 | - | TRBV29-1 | CSVVGTNIDEQYF | TGCAGCGTTGTAGGGACAAACATCGACGAGCAGTACTTC
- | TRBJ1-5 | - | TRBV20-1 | CSARDFKSAGRNQPQHF | TGCAGTGCTAGAGATTTTAAATCGGCAGGGCGAAATCAGCCCCAGCATTTT
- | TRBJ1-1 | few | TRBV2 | CASSSSGGSTEAFF | TGTGCCAGCAGTAGCAGCGGGGGAAGCACTGAAGCTTTCTTT
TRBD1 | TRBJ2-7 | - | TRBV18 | CASSPNRDSFNEQYF | TGTGCCAGCTCACCAAACCGGGACAGTTTCAACGAGCAGTACTTC
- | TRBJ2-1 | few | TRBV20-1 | CSADSRRGEQFF | TGCAGTGCTGATAGCAGAAGAGGTGAGCAGTTCTTC
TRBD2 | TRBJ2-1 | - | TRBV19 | CASSVGLAGVEQFF | TGTGCCAGTAGTGTAGGACTAGCGGGAGTTGAGCAGTTCTTC
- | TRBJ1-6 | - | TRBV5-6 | CASSPALDGSPLHF | TGTGCCAGCAGCCCTGCCCTGGACGGTTCACCCCTCCACTTT
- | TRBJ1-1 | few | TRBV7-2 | CASSLNSGFTEAFF | TGTGCCAGCAGCCTTAACTCAGGGTTCACTGAAGCTTTCTTT